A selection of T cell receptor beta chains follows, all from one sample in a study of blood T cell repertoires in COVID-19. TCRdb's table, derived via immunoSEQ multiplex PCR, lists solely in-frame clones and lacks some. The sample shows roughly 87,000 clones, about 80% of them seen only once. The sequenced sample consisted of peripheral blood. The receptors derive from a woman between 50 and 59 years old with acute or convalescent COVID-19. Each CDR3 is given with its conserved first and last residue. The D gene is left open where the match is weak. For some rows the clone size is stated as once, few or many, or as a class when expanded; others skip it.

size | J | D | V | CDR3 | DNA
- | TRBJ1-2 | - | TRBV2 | CASIASLEGRSNYGYTF | TGTGCCAGCATCGCCTCTTTGGAGGGCCGATCTAACTATGGCTACACCTTC
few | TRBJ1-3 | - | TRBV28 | CASRQPGQGGTIYF | TGTGCCAGCAGGCAACCGGGACAAGGCGGCACCATATATTTT
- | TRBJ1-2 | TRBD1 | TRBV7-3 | CASSLMGQGHGYTF | TGTGCCAGCAGCTTAATGGGACAGGGGCATGGCTACACCTTC
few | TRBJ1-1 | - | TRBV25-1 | CASSYAGENTEAFF | TGTGCCAGCAGTTACGCGGGAGAGAACACTGAAGCTTTCTTT
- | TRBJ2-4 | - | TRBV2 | CASSLQEKERLGAKNIQYF | TGTGCCAGCAGTCTACAGGAGAAAGAACGCTTGGGGGCCAAAAACATTCAGTACTTC
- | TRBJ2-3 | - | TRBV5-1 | CASSPVGGAGTDTQYF | TGCGCCAGCAGCCCGGTTGGGGGGGCCGGCACAGATACGCAGTATTTT
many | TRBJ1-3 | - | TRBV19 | CASMGSRGGTGNTIYF | TGTGCCAGTATGGGATCAAGGGGAGGAACTGGAAACACCATATATTTT
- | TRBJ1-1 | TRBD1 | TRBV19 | CASSPRDSMNTEAFF | TGTGCCAGTAGTCCCCGGGACAGCATGAACACTGAAGCTTTCTTT
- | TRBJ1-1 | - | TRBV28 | CASSLKEYTEAFF | TGTGCCAGCAGTTTAAAGGAGTACACTGAAGCTTTCTTT
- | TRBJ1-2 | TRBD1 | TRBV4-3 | CASSQGVQGVDGYTF | TGCGCCAGCAGCCAAGGGGTACAGGGGGTGGATGGCTACACCTTC
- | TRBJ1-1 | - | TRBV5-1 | CASSLERSLNTEAFF | TGCGCCAGCAGCTTGGAACGGTCGCTGAACACTGAAGCTTTCTTT
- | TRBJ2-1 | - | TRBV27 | CASSYGTRSYNEQFF | TGTGCCAGCAGTTATGGGACAAGGAGCTACAATGAGCAGTTCTTC
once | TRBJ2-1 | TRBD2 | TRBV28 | CASSPGTSGGYNEQFF | TGTGCCAGCAGCCCAGGGACTAGCGGGGGTTACAATGAGCAGTTCTTC
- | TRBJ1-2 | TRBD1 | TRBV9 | CASSVDRDGGGYTF | TGTGCCAGCAGCGTTGACAGGGATGGAGGTGGCTACACCTTC
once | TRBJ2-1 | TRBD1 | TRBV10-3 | CAIREDRGYNEQFF | TGTGCCATCAGGGAGGACAGGGGCTACAATGAGCAGTTCTTC
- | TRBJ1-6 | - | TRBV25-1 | CASLKDIIHNSPLHF | TGTGCCAGCCTAAAAGACATCATCCATAATTCACCCCTCCACTTT
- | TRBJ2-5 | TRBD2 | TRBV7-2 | CASSIGTSGGTQYF | TGTGCCAGCAGCATTGGGACTAGCGGTGGGACCCAGTACTTC
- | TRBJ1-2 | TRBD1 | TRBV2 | CASSEARTGGNGYTF | TGTGCCAGCAGTGAAGCTCGGACAGGGGGTAATGGCTACACCTTC
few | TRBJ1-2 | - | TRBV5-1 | CASSTGETANYGYTF | TGCGCCAGCAGTACGGGTGAGACAGCTAACTATGGCTACACCTTC
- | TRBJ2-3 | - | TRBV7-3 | CASSLTGSPRDTQYF | TGTGCCAGCAGCTTAACCGGGAGCCCCCGAGATACGCAGTATTTT
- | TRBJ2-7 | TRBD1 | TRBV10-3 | CAISESRFPRTGFEQYF | TGTGCCATCAGTGAGTCGAGGTTCCCAAGGACAGGGTTCGAGCAGTACTTC
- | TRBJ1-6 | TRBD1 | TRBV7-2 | CASNWGQNNSPLHF | TGTGCCAGCAACTGGGGACAGAATAATTCACCCCTCCACTTT
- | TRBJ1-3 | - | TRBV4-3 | CASSPNLGGFSGNTIYF | TGCGCCAGCAGCCCTAATCTAGGAGGTTTCTCTGGAAACACCATATATTTT
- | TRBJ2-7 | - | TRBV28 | CASSSGQGASYEQYF | TGTGCCAGCAGCTCAGGTCAGGGCGCCTCCTACGAGCAGTACTTC
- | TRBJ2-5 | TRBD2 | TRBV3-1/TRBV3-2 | CASSQLSGGAGETQYF | TGTGCCAGCAGCCAGCTGAGCGGGGGGGCGGGAGAGACCCAGTACTTC
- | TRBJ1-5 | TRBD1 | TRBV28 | CASSFRQGGYQPQHF | TGTGCCAGCAGTTTTCGGCAGGGGGGTTATCAGCCCCAGCATTTT
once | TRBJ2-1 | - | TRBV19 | CASSGDKGFGSYNEQFF | TGTGCCAGTAGTGGGGATAAGGGGTTCGGATCCTACAATGAGCAGTTCTTC
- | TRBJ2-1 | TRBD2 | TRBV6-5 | CASSIGGGYNEQFF | TGTGCCAGCAGTATAGGCGGGGGTTACAATGAGCAGTTCTTC
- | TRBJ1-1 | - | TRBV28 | CASTPPRGRGTEAFF | TGTGCCAGCACCCCACCCAGAGGGCGCGGAACTGAAGCTTTCTTT
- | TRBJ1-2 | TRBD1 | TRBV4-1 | CASRRDRTYYGYTF | TGCGCCAGCAGGCGGGACAGGACCTACTATGGCTACACCTTC
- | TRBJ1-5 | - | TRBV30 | CAWSVGDTLSKPQHF | TGTGCCTGGAGTGTCGGGGACACTCTTTCTAAGCCCCAGCATTTT
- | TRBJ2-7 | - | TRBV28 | CASSFGDRPYEQYF | TGTGCCAGCAGTTTCGGTGACAGACCCTACGAGCAGTACTTC
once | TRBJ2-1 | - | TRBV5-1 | CASSGRGYNEQFF | TGCGCCAGCAGCGGGAGGGGGTACAATGAGCAGTTCTTC
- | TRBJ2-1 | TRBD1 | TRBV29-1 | CSVRPGQGAQNEQFF | TGCAGCGTCCGACCGGGACAGGGGGCGCAGAATGAGCAGTTCTTC
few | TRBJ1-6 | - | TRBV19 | CASRQISSYNSPLHF | TGTGCCAGTAGACAGATAAGCTCCTATAATTCACCCCTCCACTTT
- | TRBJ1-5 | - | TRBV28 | CASSLWALLNSNQPQHF | TGTGCCAGCAGTTTATGGGCCCTTCTTAATAGCAATCAGCCCCAGCATTTT
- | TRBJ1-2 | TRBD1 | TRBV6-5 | CASSRTGGGYTF | TGTGCCAGCAGTCGGACAGGGGGTGGCTACACCTTC
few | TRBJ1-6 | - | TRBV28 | CASSSRGHTYNSPLHF | TGTGCCAGCAGTTCTAGGGGACACACTTATAATTCACCCCTCCACTTT
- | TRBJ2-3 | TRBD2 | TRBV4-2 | CASSQEGLAGVSTDTQYF | TGTGCCAGCAGCCAAGAGGGACTAGCGGGGGTATCCACAGATACGCAGTATTTT
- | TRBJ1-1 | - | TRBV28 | CASSARRGMNTEAFF | TGTGCCAGCAGTGCTAGAAGGGGGATGAACACTGAAGCTTTCTTT
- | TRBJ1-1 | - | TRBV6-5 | CASRPYSGNTEAFF | TGTGCCAGCAGGCCGTATTCGGGGAACACTGAAGCTTTCTTT
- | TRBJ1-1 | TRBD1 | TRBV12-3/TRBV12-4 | CASIKRGPTEAFF | TGTGCCAGCATCAAAAGGGGGCCAACTGAAGCTTTCTTT
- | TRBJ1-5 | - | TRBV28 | CASSERGLRQPQHF | TGTGCCAGCAGTGAGAGGGGACTAAGACAGCCCCAGCATTTT
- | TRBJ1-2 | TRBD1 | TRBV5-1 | CASSPGTGDLNGYTF | TGCGCCAGCAGCCCAGGGACAGGGGACCTTAATGGCTACACCTTC
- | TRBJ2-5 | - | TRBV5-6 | CASSASGGVGETQYF | TGTGCCAGCAGCGCCTCGGGGGGCGTAGGAGAGACCCAGTACTTC
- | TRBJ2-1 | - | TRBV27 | CASSLTGRSYNEQFF | TGTGCCAGCAGCCTGACAGGCCGCTCCTACAATGAGCAGTTCTTC
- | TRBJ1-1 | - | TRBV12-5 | CASGLPTGGTVNTEAFF | TGTGCTAGTGGTTTGCCGACGGGGGGCACGGTGAACACTGAAGCTTTCTTT
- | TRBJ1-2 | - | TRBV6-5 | CASKQDRRSYGYTF | TGTGCCAGCAAGCAAGACAGGCGGTCCTATGGCTACACCTTC
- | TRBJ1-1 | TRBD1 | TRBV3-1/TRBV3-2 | CASSTTPQGRTEAFF | TGTGCCAGCAGCACCACACCACAGGGGAGGACTGAAGCTTTCTTT
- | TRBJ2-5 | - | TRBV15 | CATSTLTAQETQYF | TGTGCCACCAGCACCTTGACAGCACAAGAGACCCAGTACTTC
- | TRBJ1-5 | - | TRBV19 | CAASGQFNQPQHF | TGTGCCGCCTCGGGACAATTCAATCAGCCCCAGCATTTT
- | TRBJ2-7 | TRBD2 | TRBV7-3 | CASSLGTSGYYEQYF | TGTGCCAGCAGCTTAGGGACTAGCGGATACTACGAGCAGTACTTC
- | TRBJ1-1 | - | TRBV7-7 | CASSSLPGTEAFF | TGTGCCAGCAGCTCCCTCCCGGGAACTGAAGCTTTCTTT
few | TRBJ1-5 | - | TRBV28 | CASSSGQNQPQHF | TGTGCCAGCAGTTCGGGACAAAATCAGCCCCAGCATTTT